What follows are 26 T cell receptor beta chains derived from one specimen sequenced in a study of blood T cell repertoires in COVID-19 (dated by TCRdb to 2018 to 2020). The protocol used for the library was the immunoSEQ multiplex PCR assay. TCRdb's version of the immuneACCESS table is confined to in-frame rearrangements and falls short of the full clone set. An unresolved V gene accounts for under half of the shortfall where checked; the remainder is of unknown origin. This sample lists around 320,000 clones; about nine tenths were detected once. Of the sample, approximately 2.2% falls within the top ten clones. Sequencing was done on a sample of peripheral blood. The receptors here all came from a man aged 18 to 29 with active or convalescent COVID-19.

This chain connects TRBV5-1 to TRBJ2-5; TRBD2 agrees at 7 bases. With V trimmed by 2 bases and J by 2 bases, 18 bases remained unmatched. Germline V gives CDR1 SGHRS, CDR2 YFSETQ. The CDR3 spans 19 residues. CDR3 region: CASSLYPTDGTKKQETQYF. In nucleotides, the CDR3 is TGCGCCAGCAGCTTATATCCTACAGACGGGACTAAAAAACAAGAGACCCAGTACTTC.

The gene calls are TRBV20-1 and TRBJ1-2; D gene ambiguous. CDR1 and CDR2 (germline): DFQATT, SNEGSKA (reference sequence). Trimming removed 6 bases at V and 7 bases at J, with 12 bases between. The CDR3 is 11 residues long. CDR3 sequence reads: CSALTPSGYTF. The CDR3 DNA is TGCAGTGCGCTTACTCCGAGTGGCTACACCTTC.

The chain employs TRBV4-1 and TRBJ2-1, with 7 bases matching TRBD2. The V segment lost 4 bases and the J segment 6 bases; nucleotides outside the gene matches: 9. This CDR3 has 15 amino acids. Per germline, CDR1 MGHRA and CDR2 YSYEKL. CDR3 region: CASSPLAAISNEQFF. Here the CDR3 DNA reads TGCGCCAGCAGCCCGCTAGCGGCAATAAGCAATGAGCAGTTCTTC.

The table lists this clone with a count of one. V gene TRBV18 combines with J gene TRBJ2-7, with D possibly TRBD1 on 6 matching bases. Germline CDR1 reads KGHSH; CDR2 reads LQKENI. This CDR3 is built from 14 residues. Trimming took off 2 bases at V and 4 bases at J, with 12 bases between the two ends. The CDR3 sequence: CASSPGQPPYEQYF. The CDR3 nucleotides read TGTGCCAGCTCACCAGGACAGCCACCTTACGAGCAGTACTTC.

This clone was picked up a small number of times. The chain carries TRBV29-1 and TRBJ1-1; no reliable D call. Trimming cost V 3 bases and J 1 base, with 6 bases left between them. Germline lookup yields CDR1 SQVTM and CDR2 ANQGSEA. This CDR3 is 12 amino acids long. The CDR3 loop reads CSVETPNTEAFF. CDR3 in DNA: TGCAGCGTTGAGACACCGAACACTGAAGCTTTCTTT. Based on the CDR3 plus reference TRBV29-1 and TRBJ1-1, the full variable domain is SAVISQKPSRDICQRGTSLTIQCQVDSQVTMMFWYRQQPGQSLTLIATANQGSEATYESGFVIDKFPISRPNLTFSTLTVSNMSPEDSSIYLCSVETPNTEAFFGQGTRLTVV.

The gene calls are TRBV19 and TRBJ2-3; D is unresolved. The length of the CDR3 is 15 residues. V was cut by 3 bases and J by 2 bases, with 12 bases left in between. CDR1 and CDR2 (germline): LNHDA, SQIVND (reference sequence). In DNA, the CDR3 is TGTGCCAGTAGTATGGTCATGGGCCCCACAGATACGCAGTATTTT. Translated: CASSMVMGPTDTQYF.

This clone was detected once. The V call is TRBV27, the J call TRBJ1-6; D may be TRBD1 (6 bases). The CDR3 sequence is 17 residues long. The V gene's germline CDR1 is MNHEY and CDR2 SMNVEV (reference sequence). V was shortened by 3 bases and J by 9 bases, with 21 bases between the two germline ends. Here the CDR3 DNA reads TGTGCCAGCAGTTTTTCGGGGGGCGCATCGTGGTTTTCACCCCTCCACTTT. Encoded protein: CASSFSGGASWFSPLHF.

The chain is built from TRBV11-1 and TRBJ1-5; D ambiguous. V gave up 2 bases and J gave up 7 bases, with 9 bases separating them. The germline gives CDR1 SGHAT, CDR2 FQDESV (reference sequence). The CDR3 covers 13 residues. CDR3 nucleotide sequence: TGTGCCAGCAGCTTAAATGGGGAGCAGCCCCAGCATTTT. Its translation is CASSLNGEQPQHF.

The gene calls are TRBV5-1 and TRBJ1-2, with TRBD1 identical over 9 bases. CDR1 is SGHRS and CDR2 is YFSETQ in the germline V gene. J lost 8 bases, V lost 3 bases, and 11 bases had no gene match. The CDR3 extends over 15 amino acids. CDR3 in amino acids: CASSWGRDRARGYTF. The CDR3 DNA follows: TGCGCCAGCAGCTGGGGCCGGGACAGGGCGCGAGGCTACACCTTC.

This sequence joins TRBV7-2 and TRBJ2-7, with D uncertain. Trimming pared 4 bases from V and 1 base from J, leaving 14 bases between. The CDR3 has 15 amino acids. Germline loops: CDR1 SGHTA, CDR2 FQGNSA. CDR3 coding DNA: TGTGCCAGCAGCTCCCGCCCCCTAGTATCCTACGAGCAGTACTTC. This codes for CASSSRPLVSYEQYF.

The chain uses TRBV28 and TRBJ2-4; 8 bases are shared with TRBD1. Per the germline V gene, CDR1 is MDHEN and CDR2 is SYDVKM. Trimming at V came to 8 bases and at J to 1 base, leaving 1 base not matched to a gene. The length of the CDR3 is 13 residues. CDR3 protein: CASWDRAKNIQYF. As DNA, the CDR3 is TGTGCCAGCTGGGACAGGGCCAAAAACATTCAGTACTTC.

Only one count was recorded for this clone. The rearrangement joins TRBV28 to TRBJ2-1, with 14 bases matching TRBD2. V was pared by 5 bases and J by 5 bases, with 8 bases of the junction left unmatched. CDR1 is MDHEN, CDR2 SYDVKM, per germline. The CDR3 is made up of 17 amino acids. CDR3 sequence: CASSGYQGLAGDNEQFF. CDR3 nucleotides: TGTGCCAGCAGTGGATACCAGGGACTAGCGGGAGACAATGAGCAGTTCTTC.

V and J are TRBV5-1 and TRBJ1-2, with 8 bases that match TRBD1. The junction had 9 bases not matched to a gene; V was cut back by 4 bases and J by 7 bases. Germline V gene data show CDR1 as SGHRS and CDR2 as YFSETQ. The CDR3 runs to 14 residues. The CDR3 sequence: CASSLGQGPGGYTF. The CDR3 bases are TGCGCCAGCAGCCTAGGACAGGGCCCGGGTGGCTACACCTTC.

The J gene is TRBJ1-2, the V gene TRBV7-8; D gene ambiguous. V was trimmed by 1 base and J by 8 bases, leaving 11 bases between them. The length of the CDR3 is 13 residues. Per germline, CDR1 SGHVS and CDR2 FQNEAQ. The CDR3 region has the DNA TGTGCCAGCAGCTTAGGGTCAGCGGGCGGCTACACCTTC. Residues: CASSLGSAGGYTF.

This sequence joins TRBV7-3 and TRBJ2-3, with unresolved D. The CDR3 totals 13 residues. V gave up 2 bases and J gave up 5 bases, with 8 bases separating them. The V gene's germline CDR1 is SGHTA and CDR2 FQGTGA. Here the CDR3 DNA reads TGTGCCAGCAGCTTAGAATCGCGAGATACGCAGTATTTT. It encodes CASSLESRDTQYF.

This sequence joins TRBV19 and TRBJ2-1; D unresolved. This CDR3 has 14 residues. The V gene lost 10 bases and the J gene lost 10 bases, with 23 bases spanning the gap. Germline V lookup: CDR1 LNHDA, CDR2 SQIVND (reference sequence). CDR3 residues: CATAAVAWVGEQFF. For the CDR3, the DNA is TGTGCCACCGCGGCCGTAGCCTGGGTCGGGGAGCAGTTCTTC. Based on the CDR3 plus reference TRBV19 and TRBJ2-1, the full variable domain is DGGITQSPKYLFRKEGQNVTLSCEQNLNHDAMYWYRQDPGQGLRLIYYSQIVNDFQKGDIAEGYSVSREKKESFPLTVTSAQKNPTAFYLCATAAVAWVGEQFFGPGTRLTVL.

The rearrangement uses TRBV6-5 and TRBJ2-3; D unclear. V was shortened by 4 bases and J by 7 bases, with 6 bases between the two germline ends. There are 11 residues in the CDR3. Germline V CDR1 and CDR2: MNHEY, SVGAGI. CDR3 protein: CASSSANTQYF. The CDR3 DNA reads TGTGCCAGCAGTTCCGCGAATACGCAGTATTTT.

The table lists this clone with a count of one. The rearrangement uses TRBV5-1 and TRBJ1-1; tentative D call: TRBD1 (6 bases). Per the germline V gene, CDR1 is SGHRS and CDR2 is YFSETQ. V lost 2 bases and J lost 2, with 13 bases in between. This CDR3 region has 15 residues. CDR3 in amino acids: CASSFFQGINTEAFF. The CDR3, as DNA: TGCGCCAGCAGCTTCTTCCAGGGGATCAACACTGAAGCTTTCTTT.

This clone was seen more than once but under ten times. The rearrangement uses TRBV7-8 and TRBJ2-5; no reliable D call. V was pared by 5 bases and J by 4 bases, with 8 bases between. Germline values: CDR1 SGHVS, CDR2 FQNEAQ. This CDR3 comprises 12 residues. The CDR3 DNA reads as TGTGCCAGCAGCACCTACGCAGAGACCCAGTACTTC. Its protein is CASSTYAETQYF.

The chain employs TRBV5-6 and TRBJ1-5, with TRBD1 as a possible D gene (6 bases). This CDR3 comprises 14 residues. CDR1 and CDR2 from the germline V gene are SGHDT and YYEEEE. V lost 1 base and J lost 5, with 10 bases in between. This CDR3 reads CASSLRQGHQPQHF. CDR3 in DNA: TGTGCCAGCAGCTTGAGGCAGGGGCATCAGCCCCAGCATTTT.

CDR3 sequence (DNA): TGCGCCAGCAGCACAGCGACAGGGTTTCCCTACGAGCAGTACTTC. It codes for CASSTATGFPYEQYF. V and J are TRBV4-1 and TRBJ2-7, with 7 bases aligning to TRBD1. The CDR3 is 15 residues long. With V trimmed by 5 bases and J by 2 bases, 9 bases remained unmatched. Germline lookup yields CDR1 MGHRA and CDR2 YSYEKL.

This rearrangement joins TRBV9 to TRBJ2-5, with 12 bases that match TRBD2. Germline V gives CDR1 SGDLS, CDR2 YYNGEE. CDR3 length: 16 residues. V dropped 3 bases and J dropped 4; count of bases not matched to a gene: 7. CDR3 region: CASSGWTSGVGETQYF. In nucleotides, the CDR3 is TGTGCCAGCAGCGGGTGGACTAGCGGGGTGGGAGAGACCCAGTACTTC.

This clone has a handful of counts. This chain joins TRBV27 and TRBJ1-6; D gene unclear. Deletions cut 3 bases from V and 10 bases from J, with 10 bases between. CDR3 length: 13 amino acids. Germline assignment: CDR1 MNHEY and CDR2 SMNVEV (reference sequence). CDR3 sequence: CASSFGVRSPLHF. The CDR3 nucleotides are TGTGCCAGCAGTTTCGGAGTACGATCACCCCTCCACTTT.

The rearrangement joins TRBV9 to TRBJ1-6, with a weak D call TRBD1 (6 bases). CDR1 is SGDLS and CDR2 is YYNGEE in the germline V gene. The V gene lost 4 bases and the J gene lost 7 bases, with 12 bases spanning the gap. This CDR3 is 14 amino acids long. CDR3 sequence: CASSPEGGNSPLHF. Here the CDR3 DNA reads TGTGCCAGCAGCCCCGAGGGGGGGAATTCACCCCTCCACTTT.

The chain uses TRBV9 and TRBJ2-1, with D possibly being TRBD2 (6 bases). This CDR3 is 15 amino acids long. Germline CDR1 and CDR2: SGDLS and YYNGEE. V lost 4 bases to trimming and J lost 8 bases, with 19 bases between them. As DNA, the CDR3 is TGTGCCAGCAGCCAGGACCCGGGACTTTCGGATGAGCAGTTCTTC. It translates to CASSQDPGLSDEQFF.

The rearrangement uses TRBV6-1 and TRBJ1-4; D may be TRBD1 (6 bases). V was trimmed by 1 base and J by 1 base, leaving 16 bases between them. There are 18 residues in the CDR3. Per the germline V gene, CDR1 is MNHNS and CDR2 is SASEGT. The CDR3: CASSEVRGGVITNEKLFF. The DNA for the CDR3 is TGTGCCAGCAGTGAAGTACGAGGGGGGGTGATAACTAATGAAAAACTGTTTTTT.